This T cell receptor beta chain was recovered during a study of early T cells in non-severe SARS-CoV-2 infection. TCRdb re-called the 5' RACE reads with MiXCR, one entry per CDR3 protein. The table lists around 40,000 distinct CDR3 sequences, roughly a tenth of them singletons, with about 9.9% in the top ten. Material: whole blood. This receptor was taken from an adult who was a healthcare worker with PCR-confirmed SARS-CoV-2 infection or an uninfected control (not recorded which).

The chain's CDR3 is CASRAYAAGELFF. The CDR3 nucleotides are TGTGCCAGCAGGGCGTATGCGGCCGGGGAGCTGTTTTTT. The V gene is TRBV2, the J gene TRBJ2-2; D unresolved. Trimming took 6 bases from V and 6 from J, leaving 11 bases between them. Germline assignment: CDR1 SNHLY and CDR2 FYNNEI. This CDR3 spans 13 amino acids.